There are a few counts of the clone carrying this TCR beta chain. Its antigen is undetermined. The sample comes from a study of blood T cells in healthy people across ages. Findings and caveats of the study: Unknown CMV status may confound age-related changes in expanded clones.

A minimum of 6.5 million PBMCs was isolated per sample. The CDR3 runs 15 residues. The V gene lost 1 base and the J gene lost 0 bases, with 8 bases spanning the gap. The V gene's germline CDR1 is SGHRS and CDR2 YFSETQ. Alongside a J-beta primer mix, a sample-barcoded 5' primer served in a second PCR lasting about 7 to 11 cycles. The authors tagged each cDNA molecule using a template-switch adaptor with 12 random nucleotides. MiXCR, applied by TCRdb to the 5' RACE reads, yields one record per CDR3 protein. The sample carries 1.5 million to 2 million distinct CDR3 sequences, under 30% recorded once. The sequence derives from a woman in her 30s in good health. The sequenced sample consisted of blood. The chain combines TRBV5-1 with TRBJ2-1; no reliable D call. The CDR3 protein is CASSLTANSYNEQFF. The CDR3 bases are TGCGCCAGCAGCTTGACTGCCAACTCCTACAATGAGCAGTTCTTC.